Listed below are T cell receptor beta chains from one sample, sequenced in a study of cytomegalovirus exposure and HLA in healthy donors. Sequenced by immunoSEQ multiplex PCR; TCRdb stores in-frame clones only, minus some. This table holds about 170,000 clones, approximately 70% found once. The sample comprised PBMCs. These receptors were taken from a middle-aged man in good health and CMV-seropositive. Both conserved end residues are part of each CDR3. D genes are given only for firm matches. The size entry is marked missing in some rows and otherwise reads once, few, many or a size class.

TRBJ2-7 13 . . TRBV12-5 CASALGGGSEQYF TGTGCTAGTGCCCTGGGAGGGGGTAGCGAGCAGTACTTC
TRBJ1-5 13 . . TRBV6-5 CASSDTPQGPQHF TGTGCCAGCAGTGACACCCCACAGGGACCCCAGCATTTT
TRBJ1-4 14 . . TRBV6-5 CASSSRGRPEKLFF TGTGCCAGCAGTTCGCGGGGCCGGCCCGAAAAACTGTTTTTT
TRBJ2-5 14 few . TRBV9 CASSVGAAQETQYF TGTGCCAGCAGCGTAGGGGCAGCCCAAGAGACCCAGTACTTC
TRBJ1-1 12 few . TRBV4-2 CASSQLGRVAFF TGTGCCAGCAGCCAGTTAGGGAGGGTAGCTTTCTTT
TRBJ2-7 14 . . TRBV28 CASSPLVGGYEQYF TGTGCCAGCAGTCCCCTTGTAGGGGGCTACGAGCAGTACTTC
TRBJ1-2 15 . . TRBV5-8 CASDLGGVPNYGYTF TGTGCCAGCGACTTGGGGGGGGTCCCTAACTATGGCTACACCTTC
TRBJ1-3 15 few TRBD1 TRBV6-1 CASTAPTTGGNTIYF TGTGCCAGCACCGCCCCAACGACAGGGGGAAACACCATATATTTT
TRBJ2-3 17 . TRBD2 TRBV9 CASSALTSGARTDTQYF TGTGCCAGCAGCGCGTTGACTAGCGGGGCCCGCACAGATACGCAGTATTTT
TRBJ2-2 16 . . TRBV4-1 CASSQVANANTGELFF TGCGCCAGCAGCCAAGTGGCAAACGCGAACACCGGGGAGCTGTTTTTT
TRBJ1-2 15 . . TRBV19 CASSRTPVTGSGYTF TGTGCCAGTAGCCGAACCCCCGTTACAGGGAGCGGCTACACCTTC
TRBJ1-1 13 few . TRBV6-5 CASSQGHTQEAFF TGTGCCAGCAGCCAGGGACATACACAAGAAGCTTTCTTT
TRBJ2-3 17 . TRBD2 TRBV19 CASSSPSTSGGADTQYF TGTGCCAGTAGCTCACCCTCGACTAGCGGGGGGGCGGATACGCAGTATTTT
TRBJ1-2 10 . . TRBV2 CASSLQTGYF TGTGCCAGCAGTCTTCAGACAGGATACTTC
TRBJ1-1 13 . . TRBV4-1 CASSQDGGTEAFF TGCGCCAGCAGCCAGGACGGGGGCACTGAAGCTTTCTTT
TRBJ2-7 14 once TRBD2 TRBV10-2 CAAGLAGVYYEQYF TGCGCCGCAGGACTAGCGGGGGTGTACTACGAGCAGTACTTC
TRBJ1-4 15 . . TRBV7-9 CASSFGGGGGEKLFF TGTGCCAGCAGCTTCGGGGGAGGAGGAGGAGAAAAACTGTTTTTT
TRBJ2-2 14 . . TRBV2 CASSVPSSTGELFF TGTGCCAGCAGTGTACCTTCGAGCACCGGGGAGCTGTTTTTT
TRBJ1-2 14 . . TRBV4-3 CASSQDRGFGSYTF TGCGCCAGCAGCCAAGATCGCGGGTTTGGGAGCTACACCTTC
TRBJ2-6 14 . TRBD1 TRBV7-3 CASTLSTGGTVLTF TGTGCCAGCACCCTTAGCACAGGGGGCACCGTCCTGACTTTC
TRBJ1-2 13 few TRBD1 TRBV10-3 CAIRDRGPGGYTF TGTGCCATCAGGGACAGGGGGCCAGGGGGCTACACCTTC
TRBJ1-1 14 . . TRBV4-3 CASSRRGLNTEAFF TGCGCCAGCAGCCGTCGAGGTCTGAACACTGAAGCTTTCTTT
TRBJ1-3 14 once . TRBV7-8 CASSAGGLGNTIYF TGTGCCAGCAGCGCCGGGGGGCTTGGAAACACCATATATTTT
TRBJ2-2 15 few TRBD1 TRBV7-3 CASSIGTGNTGELFF TGTGCCAGCAGCATTGGGACAGGGAACACCGGGGAGCTGTTTTTT
TRBJ2-3 14 . . TRBV11-2 CASSLEAPPGTQYF TGTGCCAGCAGCTTAGAGGCACCCCCAGGTACGCAGTATTTT
TRBJ2-3 15 . TRBD1 TRBV7-7 CASSQGTGAGDTQYF TGTGCTAGCAGCCAAGGGACAGGGGCGGGCGATACGCAGTATTTT
TRBJ1-1 12 once . TRBV14 CASSPGNTEAFF TGTGCCAGCAGCCCGGGGAACACTGAAGCTTTCTTT
TRBJ1-1 14 . . TRBV19 CASSTGIWRTEAFF TGTGCCAGTAGTACAGGGATTTGGCGCACTGAAGCTTTCTTT
TRBJ1-1 14 . . TRBV2 CASRTGSMNTEAFF TGTGCCAGCAGAACGGGAAGCATGAACACTGAAGCTTTCTTT
TRBJ2-3 17 few TRBD2 TRBV11-2 CASSNTGGVGHTDTQYF TGTGCCAGCAGCAATACCGGGGGGGTGGGACACACAGATACGCAGTATTTT
TRBJ1-4 14 . . TRBV25-1 CASSERTRGEKLFF TGTGCCAGCAGTGAACGAACTAGGGGGGAAAAACTGTTTTTT
TRBJ1-5 11 . TRBD1 TRBV2 CASSRQGAQHF TGTGCCAGCAGTAGACAGGGGGCCCAGCATTTT
TRBJ1-5 14 few . TRBV30 CAWAPRGGGQPQHF TGTGCCTGGGCCCCAAGGGGGGGAGGACAGCCCCAGCATTTT
TRBJ1-3 16 . TRBD1 TRBV30 CAWSARGRFSGNTIYF TGTGCCTGGAGTGCTAGGGGGCGCTTCTCTGGAAACACCATATATTTT
TRBJ1-4 17 . . TRBV11-1 CASSLRRGTAANEKLFF TGTGCCAGCAGCTTAAGGCGGGGGACGGCGGCTAATGAAAAACTGTTTTTT
TRBJ2-1 14 . . TRBV7-2 CASSLEGANNEQFF TGTGCCAGCAGCTTAGAAGGAGCCAACAATGAGCAGTTCTTC
TRBJ1-1 15 . . TRBV5-4 CASSHPWELNTEAFF TGTGCCAGCAGCCATCCTTGGGAGCTGAACACTGAAGCTTTCTTT
TRBJ1-2 16 . TRBD1 TRBV4-3 CASSQAQGRGPGGYTF TGCGCCAGCAGCCAAGCTCAGGGCAGGGGGCCAGGGGGCTACACCTTC
TRBJ2-7 14 . TRBD1 TRBV5-6 CASILGQGGYEQYF TGTGCCAGCATTCTCGGACAGGGGGGCTACGAGCAGTACTTC
TRBJ1-2 14 . . TRBV6-5 CASSDRGLRRRHTF TGTGCCAGCAGCGACCGGGGGTTAAGGCGTCGGCACACCTTC
TRBJ2-1 14 few TRBD2 TRBV11-1 CASQPGLAGDEQFF TGTGCCAGCCAACCGGGACTAGCAGGGGATGAGCAGTTCTTC
TRBJ2-6 18 . TRBD1 TRBV19 CASSIGRQGAPGANVLTF TGTGCCAGTAGTATAGGGCGACAGGGGGCTCCTGGGGCCAACGTCCTGACTTTC
TRBJ2-7 13 . . TRBV6-1 CASSRSGWDEQYF TGTGCCAGCAGTCGATCAGGGTGGGACGAGCAGTACTTC
TRBJ1-1 13 . TRBD1 TRBV7-9 CASSSRQGPEAFF TGTGCCAGCAGCTCTCGACAGGGGCCTGAAGCTTTCTTT
TRBJ1-4 15 . . TRBV4-1 CASSQDNAINEKLFF TGCGCCAGCAGCCAAGATAATGCGATTAATGAAAAACTGTTTTTT